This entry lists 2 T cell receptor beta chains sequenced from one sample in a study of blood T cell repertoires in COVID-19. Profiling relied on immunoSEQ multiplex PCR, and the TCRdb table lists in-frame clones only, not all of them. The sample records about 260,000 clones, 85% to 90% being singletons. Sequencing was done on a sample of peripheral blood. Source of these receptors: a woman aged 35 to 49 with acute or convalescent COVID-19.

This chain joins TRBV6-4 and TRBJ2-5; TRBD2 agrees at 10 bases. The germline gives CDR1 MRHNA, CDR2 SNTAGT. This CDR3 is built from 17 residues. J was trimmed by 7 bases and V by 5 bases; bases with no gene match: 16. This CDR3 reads CASSSPRLAGAQLTQYF. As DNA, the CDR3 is TGTGCCAGCAGTTCTCCCCGCCTAGCGGGGGCCCAGCTGACCCAGTACTTC.

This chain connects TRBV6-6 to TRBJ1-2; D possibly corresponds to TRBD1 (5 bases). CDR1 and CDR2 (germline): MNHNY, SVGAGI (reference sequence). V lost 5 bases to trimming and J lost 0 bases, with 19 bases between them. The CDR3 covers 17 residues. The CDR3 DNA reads TGTGCCAGCAGTCCTCGGGGGGAGGGCATTTCTAACTATGGCTACACCTTC. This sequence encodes CASSPRGEGISNYGYTF.